The clone carrying this T cell receptor (beta chain) came up a few times. What it binds is not known. Clones were sequenced by immunoSEQ multiplex PCR, and TCRdb holds only the in-frame ones, with some missing. Of some 80,000 clones in the sample, about 83% were seen once. This entry comes from a study of OX40 agonist ivuxolimab in advanced cancers. For the study at large: Patients receiving dose escalation had hepatocellular carcinoma, melanoma, renal cell or head and neck cancer.

CDR3 length: 14 residues. With 0 bases removed from V and 1 base from J, the gap between germline ends came to 9 bases. Germline V gene data show CDR1 as GTSNPN and CDR2 as SVGIG (reference sequence). Study-wide findings and caveats: The study found that CD8+ T cells averaged more expanded clones than CD4+.

The chain combines TRBV30 with TRBJ1-1; no definite D call. Specimen: CD4+ or CD8+ T cells sorted from blood, collected in a trial of the OX40 agonist ivuxolimab. The clonotype originates from an adult with an advanced solid tumor such as melanoma, head and neck, liver or kidney cancer. CDR3 sequence: CAWSVGRPNTEAFF. DNA of the CDR3: TGTGCCTGGAGTGTAGGCAGACCGAACACTGAAGCTTTCTTT.